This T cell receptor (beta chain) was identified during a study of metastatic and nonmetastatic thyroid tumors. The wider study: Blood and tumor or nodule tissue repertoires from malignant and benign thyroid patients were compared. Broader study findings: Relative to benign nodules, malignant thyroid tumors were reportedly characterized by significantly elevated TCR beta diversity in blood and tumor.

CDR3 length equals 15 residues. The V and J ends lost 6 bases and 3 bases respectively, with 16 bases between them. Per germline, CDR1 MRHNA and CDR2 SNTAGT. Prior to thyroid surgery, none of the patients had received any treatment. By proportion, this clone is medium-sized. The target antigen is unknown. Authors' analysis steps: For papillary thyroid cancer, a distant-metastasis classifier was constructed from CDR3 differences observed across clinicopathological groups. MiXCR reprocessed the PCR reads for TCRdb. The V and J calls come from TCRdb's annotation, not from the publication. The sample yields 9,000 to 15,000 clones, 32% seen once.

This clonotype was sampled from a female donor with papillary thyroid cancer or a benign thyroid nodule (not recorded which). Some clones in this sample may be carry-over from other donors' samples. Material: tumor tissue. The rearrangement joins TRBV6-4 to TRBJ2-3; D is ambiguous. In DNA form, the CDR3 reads TGTGCCAGCAGGGGGATTCTCTCCTGGACAGATACGCAGTATTTT. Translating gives CASRGILSWTDTQYF.